One sample yielded the 5 T cell receptor beta chains listed below, sequenced in a study of OX40 agonist ivuxolimab in advanced cancers. Libraries were made using the immunoSEQ multiplex PCR assay. What TCRdb holds here is the immuneACCESS table cut down to in-frame rearrangements. Part of the clones is not present; checked against another copy, under half of the missing clones reflect an unresolved V gene, and the others are unexplained. The sample table holds some 100,000 clones, of which around four fifths were seen once. 0.95% to 1.2% of the sample belongs to the ten largest clones. Specimen: CD4+ or CD8+ T cells sorted from blood, collected in a trial of the OX40 agonist ivuxolimab. Every receptor here comes from an adult with an advanced solid tumor such as melanoma, head and neck, liver or kidney cancer.

The chain couples TRBV27 to TRBJ2-2; D call uncertain. The ends were cut back, 7 bases at V and 0 bases at J, with 6 bases in the middle. The CDR3 loop spans 13 amino acids. The germline V gene encodes CDR1 MNHEY and CDR2 SMNVEV (reference sequence). The CDR3 DNA reads as TGTGCCAGCACTACCGCGAACACCGGGGAGCTGTTTTTT. Translated, it gives CASTTANTGELFF.

The chain combines TRBV4-1 with TRBJ2-5; D ambiguous. The CDR3 loop spans 15 amino acids. The germline gives CDR1 MGHRA, CDR2 YSYEKL. Between the trimmed V and J ends, which lost 1 base and 7 bases, there was a span of 16 bases. CDR3 residues: CASSQAGTSPGTQYF. For the CDR3, the DNA is TGCGCCAGCAGCCAAGCGGGCACCTCCCCAGGGACCCAGTACTTC.

The gene calls are TRBV6-4 and TRBJ1-6, with D possibly matching TRBD1 (6 bases). Trimming took 5 bases from V and 6 from J, leaving 11 bases between them. CDR1 and CDR2 from the germline V gene are MRHNA and SNTAGT. The CDR3 extends over 14 amino acids. In DNA, the CDR3 is TGTGCCAGCAGTCAACAGGGATCTAATTCACCCCTCCACTTT. Translation gives CASSQQGSNSPLHF.

The chain couples TRBV12-2 to TRBJ2-1; the D call of TRBD2 is as the table states it, not checked on the DNA. TRBV12-2 is marked as a pseudogene. This CDR3 has 10 residues. The DNA of the CDR3 is TGTGCAAGTCGCTCGGATGAGCAGTTCTTC. Protein: CASRSDEQFF.

The chain recombines TRBV4-2 with TRBJ2-7, with 7 bases identical to TRBD1. Germline V gives CDR1 LGHNA, CDR2 YNFKEQ. The trim removed 2 bases at V and 2 bases at J, leaving 6 bases unmatched. This CDR3 spans 15 amino acids. The CDR3 loop reads CASSQPGQVPYEQYF. The CDR3 nucleotides are TGTGCCAGCAGCCAACCTGGACAGGTCCCCTACGAGCAGTACTTC.